This T cell receptor beta chain was found in a study of T cell responses to AZD1222 COVID-19 vaccine. The germline CDR1 and CDR2 sequences are SGHRS and YFSETQ. This CDR3 has 16 amino acids. Trimming removed 0 bases from V and 0 bases from J, with 10 bases in between. This clone showed up just a few times. Sequencing used immunoSEQ multiplex PCR; TCRdb keeps in-frame clones, though not all of them. The sample shows about 140,000 clones, 88% of them seen only once. This chain connects TRBV5-1 to TRBJ1-3, with D unresolved. The TCR sequence derives from an adult who received the AZD1222 COVID-19 vaccine. Source: peripheral blood, taken 28 days after the second AZD1222 dose. The CDR3 coding sequence is TGCGCCAGCAGCTTGGGAGTAAGCATCTCTGGAAACACCATATATTTT. Protein sequence: CASSLGVSISGNTIYF.